Listed below are T cell receptor beta chains from one sample, sequenced in a study of beta chain features in type 1 diabetes. Generated by immunoSEQ multiplex PCR, the TCRdb table keeps only in-frame clones and is missing some. The repertoire consists of around 160,000 clones, with around 51% occurring once and the leading ten covering around 0.39%. The sequenced sample was Tregs from blood. The origin of the receptors is a man between 18 and 35 years old in good health. The CDR3 runs from the conserved cysteine through the conserved F or W. The D gene is left open where the match is weak. A clone size is listed for some rows: how often the clone was seen (once, few, many), or a class if it is expanded.

clone size: NA; V gene: TRBV5-1; D gene: NA; J gene: TRBJ1-1; CDR3 protein: CASSLGGLWDTEAFF; CDR3 DNA: TGCGCCAGCAGCTTGGGGGGGCTCTGGGACACTGAAGCTTTCTTT
clone size: once; V gene: TRBV11-2; D gene: NA; J gene: TRBJ1-1; CDR3 protein: CASSQGRSGAFF; CDR3 DNA: TGTGCCAGCAGCCAAGGGAGGAGTGGGGCTTTCTTT
clone size: NA; V gene: TRBV9; D gene: TRBD2; J gene: TRBJ2-7; CDR3 protein: CASSAYHSGRATEQYF; CDR3 DNA: TGTGCCAGCAGCGCGTACCATAGCGGGAGGGCCACCGAGCAGTACTTC
clone size: NA; V gene: TRBV11-2; D gene: NA; J gene: TRBJ2-5; CDR3 protein: CASSAAGGETQYF; CDR3 DNA: TGTGCCAGCAGCGCTGCAGGGGGGGAGACCCAGTACTTC
clone size: few; V gene: TRBV7-3; D gene: TRBD1; J gene: TRBJ1-2; CDR3 protein: CASSPTGESGYTF; CDR3 DNA: TGTGCCAGCAGCCCGACAGGGGAAAGCGGCTACACCTTC
clone size: NA; V gene: TRBV30; D gene: NA; J gene: TRBJ1-3; CDR3 protein: CAWSYRRGNTIYF; CDR3 DNA: TGTGCCTGGAGCTACAGGCGTGGAAACACCATATATTTT
clone size: NA; V gene: TRBV7-2; D gene: TRBD2; J gene: TRBJ2-1; CDR3 protein: CASSLGGGQFF; CDR3 DNA: TGTGCCAGCAGCTTAGGGGGGGGGCAGTTCTTC
clone size: NA; V gene: TRBV19; D gene: NA; J gene: TRBJ2-6; CDR3 protein: CASTPTGIRSGANVLTF; CDR3 DNA: TGTGCCAGTACCCCGACGGGGATACGCTCTGGGGCCAACGTCCTGACTTTC
clone size: NA; V gene: TRBV6-4; D gene: NA; J gene: TRBJ1-1; CDR3 protein: CASSGPTEAFF; CDR3 DNA: TGTGCCAGCAGTGGGCCGACTGAAGCTTTCTTT
clone size: NA; V gene: TRBV5-6; D gene: NA; J gene: TRBJ2-3; CDR3 protein: CASTVTPGNTDTQYF; CDR3 DNA: TGTGCCAGCACCGTAACCCCGGGAAACACAGATACGCAGTATTTT
clone size: few; V gene: TRBV7-9; D gene: NA; J gene: TRBJ1-4; CDR3 protein: CASSWDWEKLFF; CDR3 DNA: TGTGCCAGCAGCTGGGACTGGGAAAAACTGTTTTTT
clone size: once; V gene: TRBV4-1; D gene: TRBD1; J gene: TRBJ1-1; CDR3 protein: CASSQDGTGNTEAFF; CDR3 DNA: TGCGCCAGCAGCCAAGATGGGACAGGGAACACTGAAGCTTTCTTT
clone size: NA; V gene: TRBV2; D gene: NA; J gene: TRBJ2-1; CDR3 protein: CASSVLLAGEQFF; CDR3 DNA: TGTGCCAGCAGTGTTCTTTTGGCAGGCGAGCAGTTCTTC
clone size: NA; V gene: TRBV5-4; D gene: TRBD1; J gene: TRBJ2-3; CDR3 protein: CASSLPGQGADTQYF; CDR3 DNA: TGTGCCAGCAGCTTACCCGGACAGGGGGCAGATACGCAGTATTTT
clone size: NA; V gene: TRBV20-1; D gene: NA; J gene: TRBJ1-2; CDR3 protein: CSASIPYGYTF; CDR3 DNA: TGCAGTGCTAGTATCCCCTATGGCTACACCTTC
clone size: few; V gene: TRBV12-5; D gene: NA; J gene: TRBJ1-1; CDR3 protein: CASAKGGSEIMNTEAFF; CDR3 DNA: TGTGCTAGTGCCAAAGGAGGGTCGGAAATAATGAACACTGAAGCTTTCTTT
clone size: NA; V gene: TRBV19; D gene: NA; J gene: TRBJ2-6; CDR3 protein: CASSMREVLTF; CDR3 DNA: TGTGCCAGTAGTATGAGGGAGGTCCTGACTTTC
clone size: NA; V gene: TRBV13; D gene: TRBD1; J gene: TRBJ1-3; CDR3 protein: CASRRGQASNTIYF; CDR3 DNA: TGTGCCAGCAGGCGGGGACAGGCCTCGAACACCATATATTTT
clone size: NA; V gene: TRBV7-2; D gene: NA; J gene: TRBJ2-3; CDR3 protein: CASSLTGDTQYF; CDR3 DNA: TGTGCCAGCAGCTTAACAGGAGATACGCAGTATTTT
clone size: NA; V gene: TRBV6-5; D gene: TRBD1; J gene: TRBJ1-1; CDR3 protein: CASRNTGQGFLPAFF; CDR3 DNA: TGTGCCAGCAGAAACACAGGACAGGGGTTCTTACCAGCTTTCTTT
clone size: NA; V gene: TRBV28; D gene: TRBD1; J gene: TRBJ2-7; CDR3 protein: CASKPWDRPYEQYF; CDR3 DNA: TGTGCCAGCAAGCCATGGGACAGACCCTACGAGCAGTACTTC
clone size: NA; V gene: TRBV28; D gene: NA; J gene: TRBJ2-7; CDR3 protein: CASSLAVARGYEQYF; CDR3 DNA: TGTGCCAGCAGTTTAGCGGTGGCCAGGGGCTACGAGCAGTACTTC
clone size: few; V gene: TRBV6-5; D gene: TRBD2; J gene: TRBJ2-5; CDR3 protein: CASSYDLAGVEETQYF; CDR3 DNA: TGTGCCAGCAGTTACGATCTAGCGGGAGTCGAGGAGACCCAGTACTTC
clone size: NA; V gene: TRBV6-6; D gene: TRBD1; J gene: TRBJ1-1; CDR3 protein: CASSVQGRAEAFF; CDR3 DNA: TGTGCCAGCAGTGTACAGGGGCGTGCTGAAGCTTTCTTT
clone size: few; V gene: TRBV7-2; D gene: TRBD2; J gene: TRBJ2-1; CDR3 protein: CASSLASGGTYNEQFF; CDR3 DNA: TGTGCCAGCAGCTTAGCTAGCGGGGGGACCTACAATGAGCAGTTCTTC
clone size: few; V gene: TRBV9; D gene: TRBD1; J gene: TRBJ2-2; CDR3 protein: CASSVGTGVVGELFF; CDR3 DNA: TGTGCCAGCAGCGTCGGGACAGGGGTCGTCGGGGAGCTGTTTTTT
clone size: NA; V gene: TRBV18; D gene: TRBD2; J gene: TRBJ2-1; CDR3 protein: CASSKTSGGYNEQFF; CDR3 DNA: TGTGCCAGCTCAAAGACTAGCGGGGGGTACAATGAGCAGTTCTTC
clone size: NA; V gene: TRBV18; D gene: TRBD1; J gene: TRBJ1-2; CDR3 protein: CASSPLGQGGYTF; CDR3 DNA: TGTGCCAGCTCACCCCTCGGACAGGGTGGCTACACCTTC
clone size: NA; V gene: TRBV5-1; D gene: NA; J gene: TRBJ1-2; CDR3 protein: CASSLDGQGGYTF; CDR3 DNA: TGCGCCAGCAGCTTGGACGGACAAGGTGGCTACACCTTC
clone size: NA; V gene: TRBV4-2; D gene: NA; J gene: TRBJ2-5; CDR3 protein: CASSQSIQGLQETQYF; CDR3 DNA: TGTGCCAGCAGCCAATCCATACAGGGTCTCCAAGAGACCCAGTACTTC
clone size: NA; V gene: TRBV7-2; D gene: TRBD1; J gene: TRBJ1-6; CDR3 protein: CASSGSGGVGHSPLHF; CDR3 DNA: TGTGCCAGCAGCGGATCAGGGGGCGTTGGGCATTCACCCCTCCACTTT
clone size: NA; V gene: TRBV7-6; D gene: NA; J gene: TRBJ2-1; CDR3 protein: CASSSGSSSYNEQFF; CDR3 DNA: TGTGCCAGCAGCTCAGGGTCTAGCTCCTACAATGAGCAGTTCTTC
clone size: NA; V gene: TRBV10-3; D gene: NA; J gene: TRBJ2-3; CDR3 protein: CATRLPTADTQYF; CDR3 DNA: TGTGCCACTCGACTCCCCACGGCAGATACGCAGTATTTT
clone size: NA; V gene: TRBV7-2; D gene: NA; J gene: TRBJ2-2; CDR3 protein: CASSFDTNTGELFF; CDR3 DNA: TGTGCCAGCAGCTTTGACACCAACACCGGGGAGCTGTTTTTT
clone size: NA; V gene: TRBV5-4; D gene: TRBD1; J gene: TRBJ1-2; CDR3 protein: CASSTPGQTYYGYTF; CDR3 DNA: TGTGCCAGCAGCACTCCGGGACAGACCTACTATGGCTACACCTTC
clone size: NA; V gene: TRBV29-1; D gene: NA; J gene: TRBJ2-1; CDR3 protein: CSVRYRENEQFF; CDR3 DNA: TGCAGCGTTCGATACAGGGAAAATGAGCAGTTCTTC
clone size: NA; V gene: TRBV28; D gene: NA; J gene: TRBJ2-5; CDR3 protein: CASSLGQVTQYF; CDR3 DNA: TGTGCCAGCAGCCTGGGCCAGGTGACCCAGTACTTC
clone size: NA; V gene: TRBV10-3; D gene: NA; J gene: TRBJ2-6; CDR3 protein: CAIPRTLGANVLTF; CDR3 DNA: TGTGCCATCCCAAGGACTCTCGGGGCCAACGTCCTGACTTTC
clone size: NA; V gene: TRBV28; D gene: TRBD1; J gene: TRBJ1-2; CDR3 protein: CASRDRGHPPYTF; CDR3 DNA: TGTGCCAGCAGGGACAGGGGGCATCCGCCTTACACCTTC
clone size: NA; V gene: TRBV7-9; D gene: TRBD1; J gene: TRBJ1-6; CDR3 protein: CASSPTGGSYNSPLHF; CDR3 DNA: TGTGCCAGCAGCCCAACAGGGGGCTCCTATAATTCACCCCTCCACTTT
clone size: NA; V gene: TRBV7-9; D gene: NA; J gene: TRBJ2-5; CDR3 protein: CASSLFELQETQYF; CDR3 DNA: TGTGCCAGCAGCTTATTCGAGCTCCAAGAGACCCAGTACTTC
clone size: NA; V gene: TRBV19; D gene: NA; J gene: TRBJ1-1; CDR3 protein: CASSGSGSSDSEAFF; CDR3 DNA: TGTGCCAGTAGTGGATCGGGGAGTAGCGACTCCGAAGCTTTCTTT
clone size: few; V gene: TRBV7-2; D gene: NA; J gene: TRBJ2-7; CDR3 protein: CASSPATGRYEQYF; CDR3 DNA: TGTGCCAGCAGCCCAGCCACAGGACGATACGAGCAGTACTTC
clone size: NA; V gene: TRBV30; D gene: NA; J gene: TRBJ1-2; CDR3 protein: CAWSLAGLYGYTF; CDR3 DNA: TGTGCCTGGAGTCTGGCGGGACTCTATGGCTACACCTTC
clone size: NA; V gene: TRBV30; D gene: NA; J gene: TRBJ1-2; CDR3 protein: CAWSVKGRGASGYTF; CDR3 DNA: TGTGCCTGGAGTGTAAAGGGTCGGGGTGCTAGCGGCTACACCTTC
clone size: NA; V gene: TRBV6-6; D gene: TRBD2; J gene: TRBJ2-1; CDR3 protein: CASSSSGGANEQFF; CDR3 DNA: TGTGCCAGCAGTAGTAGCGGGGGGGCGAATGAGCAGTTCTTC
clone size: NA; V gene: TRBV23-1; D gene: TRBD1; J gene: TRBJ2-3; CDR3 protein: CASSQPPGQGCLGLDTQYF; CDR3 DNA: TGCGCCAGCAGTCAACCCCCGGGACAGGGTTGCCTGGGGCTGGATACGCAGTATTTT
clone size: few; V gene: TRBV7-9; D gene: TRBD2; J gene: TRBJ2-3; CDR3 protein: CASSFPSGISDTQYF; CDR3 DNA: TGTGCCAGCAGTTTCCCTAGCGGGATATCAGATACGCAGTATTTT
clone size: NA; V gene: TRBV5-1; D gene: NA; J gene: TRBJ1-2; CDR3 protein: CASSLGTLVDYTF; CDR3 DNA: TGCGCCAGCAGCTTGGGGACATTAGTCGACTACACCTTC
clone size: NA; V gene: TRBV6-1; D gene: NA; J gene: TRBJ2-1; CDR3 protein: CASTQPGNYNEQFF; CDR3 DNA: TGTGCCAGCACTCAGCCAGGGAACTACAATGAGCAGTTCTTC
clone size: NA; V gene: TRBV7-8; D gene: NA; J gene: TRBJ1-1; CDR3 protein: CASSGGGLAFF; CDR3 DNA: TGTGCCAGCAGCGGCGGGGGTTTGGCTTTCTTT
clone size: NA; V gene: TRBV27; D gene: NA; J gene: TRBJ1-1; CDR3 protein: CASSLSQTGMNTEAFF; CDR3 DNA: TGTGCCAGCAGTTTATCCCAAACAGGGATGAACACTGAAGCTTTCTTT
clone size: few; V gene: TRBV28; D gene: NA; J gene: TRBJ1-5; CDR3 protein: CASSLPHRVNQPQHF; CDR3 DNA: TGTGCCAGCAGTTTACCCCACAGGGTCAATCAGCCCCAGCATTTT
clone size: NA; V gene: TRBV5-6; D gene: NA; J gene: TRBJ1-2; CDR3 protein: CASSLFGGFYGYTF; CDR3 DNA: TGTGCCAGCAGCTTATTCGGGGGGTTCTATGGCTACACCTTC
clone size: NA; V gene: TRBV7-9; D gene: NA; J gene: TRBJ1-3; CDR3 protein: CASSLFGGPGNTIYF; CDR3 DNA: TGTGCCAGCAGCTTATTTGGAGGGCCAGGAAACACCATATATTTT
clone size: NA; V gene: TRBV7-9; D gene: NA; J gene: TRBJ1-1; CDR3 protein: CASSPGTTRANTEAFF; CDR3 DNA: TGTGCCAGCAGCCCGGGGACAACGCGGGCGAACACTGAAGCTTTCTTT
clone size: NA; V gene: TRBV7-2; D gene: TRBD1; J gene: TRBJ2-5; CDR3 protein: CASSSPRTGLETQYF; CDR3 DNA: TGTGCCAGCAGCTCACCCCGGACAGGGCTAGAGACCCAGTACTTC